A selection of T cell receptor beta chains follows, all from one sample in a study of early T cells in non-severe SARS-CoV-2 infection. TCRdb reanalysed the 5' RACE reads using MiXCR and keeps one entry per CDR3 protein. The table includes 100,000 to 150,000 distinct CDR3 sequences, just under 15% detected once. Source material: whole blood. The source is an adult who was a healthcare worker with PCR-confirmed SARS-CoV-2 infection or an uninfected control (not recorded which). CDR3s include the opening cysteine and the closing phenylalanine or tryptophan. The D gene is left open where the match is weak. Rows may omit the clone size; those that give it use once, few, many or a size class.

J: TRBJ2-1; size: many; V: TRBV7-9; D: NA; DNA: TGTGCCAGTCGGGGGAATGAGCAGTTCTTC; CDR3: CASRGNEQFF
J: TRBJ2-5; size: NA; V: TRBV29-1; D: NA; DNA: TGCAGCGTTGAAAAGGCCTTGAGAGAGACCCAGTACTTC; CDR3: CSVEKALRETQYF
J: TRBJ1-2; size: NA; V: TRBV29-1; D: NA; DNA: TGCAGTCTCGGGGGGAGCTATGGCTACACCTTC; CDR3: CSLGGSYGYTF
J: TRBJ1-1; size: many; V: TRBV18; D: TRBD1; DNA: TGTGCCAGCTCACCAGCACAGGGGGCCGCTGAAGCTTTCTTT; CDR3: CASSPAQGAAEAFF
J: TRBJ2-1; size: few; V: TRBV6-5; D: NA; DNA: TGTGCCAGCAGTTACTCCTGGTACAATGAGCAGTTCTTC; CDR3: CASSYSWYNEQFF
J: TRBJ2-3; size: NA; V: TRBV9; D: TRBD2; DNA: TGTGCCAGCAGCCTAGCGGGGGATGTAGATACGCAGTATTTT; CDR3: CASSLAGDVDTQYF
J: TRBJ1-2; size: few; V: TRBV19; D: NA; DNA: TGTGCCAGTAGTTTGACCGTCCGGGCTAACTATGGCTACACCTTC; CDR3: CASSLTVRANYGYTF
J: TRBJ1-1; size: NA; V: TRBV7-2; D: NA; DNA: TGTGCCAGCAGCTTAGAGAGGGCCACTGAAGCTTTCTTT; CDR3: CASSLERATEAFF
J: TRBJ2-1; size: once; V: TRBV30; D: NA; DNA: TGTGCCTGGAGGGGGAACTGGGACACCGGCTCCTACAATGAGCAGTTCTTC; CDR3: CAWRGNWDTGSYNEQFF
J: TRBJ1-3; size: few; V: TRBV4-1; D: NA; DNA: TGCGCCAGCAGCCAGGAAGGAAGGGTTGGAAACACCATATATTTT; CDR3: CASSQEGRVGNTIYF
J: TRBJ2-2; size: once; V: TRBV5-1; D: NA; DNA: TGCGCCAGCAGCTTCGAGAGAAACACCGGGGAGCTGTTTTTT; CDR3: CASSFERNTGELFF
J: TRBJ2-7; size: few; V: TRBV6-1; D: NA; DNA: TGTGCCAGCAGTCACCTCGAGCAGTACTTC; CDR3: CASSHLEQYF
J: TRBJ2-2; size: many; V: TRBV19; D: NA; DNA: TGTGCCAGTAGTATAGGGGCGAACACCGGGGAGCTGTTTTTT; CDR3: CASSIGANTGELFF
J: TRBJ2-7; size: NA; V: TRBV7-9; D: TRBD2; DNA: TGTGCCAGCAGTTTGAGCGGGGGGTCCTACGAGCAGTACTTC; CDR3: CASSLSGGSYEQYF
J: TRBJ1-5; size: NA; V: TRBV18; D: TRBD1; DNA: TGTGCCAGCTCACCCCTCGGGACAGGGGTGAGCAATCAGCCCCAGCATTTT; CDR3: CASSPLGTGVSNQPQHF
J: TRBJ2-7; size: few; V: TRBV3-1; D: NA; DNA: TGTGCCAGCAGCCAAGATAGGATCGAGCAGTACTTC; CDR3: CASSQDRIEQYF
J: TRBJ2-7; size: many; V: TRBV7-2; D: NA; DNA: TGTGCCAGCGCCCCGCGGGGAGCCTACGAGCAGTACTTC; CDR3: CASAPRGAYEQYF
J: TRBJ1-5; size: few; V: TRBV5-1; D: NA; DNA: TGCGCCAGCAGCTTGGGGCCGGTGGGGGAAAATCAGCCCCAGCATTTT; CDR3: CASSLGPVGENQPQHF
J: TRBJ2-1; size: NA; V: TRBV11-3; D: NA; DNA: TGTGCCAGCAGCTTCGAAGAGAGCTCCTACAATGAGCAGTTCTTC; CDR3: CASSFEESSYNEQFF
J: TRBJ2-5; size: NA; V: TRBV7-9; D: NA; DNA: TGTGCCAGCAGCCCCCGGGGCGGAATGAGGACCCAGTACTTC; CDR3: CASSPRGGMRTQYF
J: TRBJ2-1; size: few; V: TRBV29-1; D: TRBD1; DNA: TGCAGCGTCGGGACAGGCGCCTACAATGAGCAGTTCTTC; CDR3: CSVGTGAYNEQFF
J: TRBJ2-7; size: few; V: TRBV5-1; D: TRBD1; DNA: TGCGCCAGCAGCTTCTCGGACAGGGGCGACGAGCAGTACTTC; CDR3: CASSFSDRGDEQYF
J: TRBJ1-2; size: few; V: TRBV10-3; D: TRBD1; DNA: TGTGCCATGCGCGGGACAGAAGCTTATGGCTACACCTTC; CDR3: CAMRGTEAYGYTF
J: TRBJ2-7; size: few; V: TRBV5-1; D: NA; DNA: TGCGCCAGCCAGGCGGGGGCCGCCTACGAGCAGTACTTC; CDR3: CASQAGAAYEQYF
J: TRBJ2-6; size: NA; V: TRBV7-9; D: NA; DNA: TGTGCCAGCATCTTAGATCTTGGGGCCAACGTCCTGACTTTC; CDR3: CASILDLGANVLTF
J: TRBJ1-1; size: NA; V: TRBV7-2; D: TRBD1; DNA: TGTGCCAGCAGCGCGGGACAGGGTTTAACTGAAGCTTTCTTT; CDR3: CASSAGQGLTEAFF
J: TRBJ1-1; size: NA; V: TRBV29-1; D: NA; DNA: TGCAGCGCCTCCCACATGAACACTGAAGCTTTCTTT; CDR3: CSASHMNTEAFF